This is a list of T cell receptor beta chains from one sample in a study of shared clonotypes between healthy human individuals. Generated by immunoSEQ multiplex PCR, the TCRdb table keeps only in-frame clones and is missing some. The profile shows over a million clones, under 80% of them singletons. The sequencing input was memory CD4+ T cells sorted from blood. Receptor source: a man in his late teens or twenties in good health. Each CDR3 is given with its conserved first and last residue. D genes are given only for firm matches.

>TRBD1|TRBJ1-2|TRBV5-4
CASPSLGQGYYGYTF
>-|TRBJ2-5|TRBV19
CASSREETQYF
>-|TRBJ2-7|TRBV2
CASSETPPPGAPYEQYF
>TRBD1|TRBJ1-3|TRBV28
CASSRGDRVENTIYF
>-|TRBJ2-7|TRBV10-3
CAISDWTPGTYEQYF
>TRBD1|TRBJ2-7|TRBV11-1
CASSLQGARLTEQYF
>TRBD2|TRBJ2-3|TRBV30
CAWRLAGGTDTQYF
>-|TRBJ1-6|TRBV6-6
CASINRLGYHNSPLHF
>-|TRBJ2-1|TRBV7-3
CASSLKGEGRKNGGQFF
>-|TRBJ2-2|TRBV28
CASSLQGTTGELFF
>TRBD2|TRBJ2-2|TRBV5-6
CASSFTSGYTGELFF
>TRBD1|TRBJ1-6|TRBV7-8
CASSLETGTAHLALHF
>-|TRBJ2-7|TRBV11-2
CASSLGSREQYF
>TRBD2|TRBJ2-1|TRBV6-5
CASSPGTSGISEQFF
>-|TRBJ1-6|TRBV7-8
CASSHRDGDNSPLHF
>-|TRBJ2-6|TRBV19
CASSPRGAHSGANVLTF
>TRBD1|TRBJ2-1|TRBV5-4
CASSRDRNNEQFF
>-|TRBJ2-5|TRBV27
CASSNHGQETQYF
>-|TRBJ2-7|TRBV5-1
CASSLDGGYFYEQYF
>-|TRBJ2-7|TRBV7-2
CASSLDGGPSSYEQYF
>-|TRBJ1-6|TRBV6-6
CASSSVGSPLHF
>TRBD2|TRBJ2-7|TRBV28
CASNGGGLAGEYEQYF
>-|TRBJ2-5|TRBV30
CAWSVGGLQPETQYF
>-|TRBJ1-6|TRBV27
CASRTGDNSPLHF
>-|TRBJ1-5|TRBV10-1
CASSESAGQLGQPQHF
>-|TRBJ1-1|TRBV27
CASSFYRDNSEAFF